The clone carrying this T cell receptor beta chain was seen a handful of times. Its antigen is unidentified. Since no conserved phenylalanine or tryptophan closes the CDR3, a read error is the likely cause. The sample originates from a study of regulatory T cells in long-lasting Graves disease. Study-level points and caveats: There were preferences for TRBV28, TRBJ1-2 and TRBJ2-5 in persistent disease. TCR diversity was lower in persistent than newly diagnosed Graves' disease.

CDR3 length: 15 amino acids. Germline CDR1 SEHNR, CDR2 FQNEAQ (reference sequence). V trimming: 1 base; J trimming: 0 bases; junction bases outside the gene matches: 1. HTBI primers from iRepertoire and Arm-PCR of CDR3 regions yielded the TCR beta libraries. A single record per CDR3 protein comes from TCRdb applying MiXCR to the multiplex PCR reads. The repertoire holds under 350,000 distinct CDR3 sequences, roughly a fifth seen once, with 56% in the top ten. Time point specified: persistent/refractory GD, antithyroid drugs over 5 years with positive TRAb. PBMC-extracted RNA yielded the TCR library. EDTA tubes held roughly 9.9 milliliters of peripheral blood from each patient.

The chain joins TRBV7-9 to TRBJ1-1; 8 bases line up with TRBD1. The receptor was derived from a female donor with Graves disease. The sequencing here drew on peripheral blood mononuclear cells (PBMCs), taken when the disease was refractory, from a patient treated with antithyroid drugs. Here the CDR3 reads CASSLGQGMNTEAFL. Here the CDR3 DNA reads TGTGCCAGCAGCTTAGGACAGGGGATGAACACTGAAGCTTTCTTA.